Following are 24 T cell receptor beta chains from one sample sequenced in a study of T cells in Graves' hyperthyroidism and ophthalmopathy. The TCR beta CDR3 regions underwent amplification using RNA transcripts as the source. First-round RT-PCR of the TCR CDR3 relied on the HTBI primer set. TCRdb redid the calling of the multiplex PCR reads with MiXCR, one entry per CDR3 protein. The sample records about 710,000 distinct CDR3 sequences, roughly 15% being singletons. Input material: blood. Every receptor here comes from a man aged 18-30 years with Graves' hyperthyroidism.

The chain couples TRBV4-1 to TRBJ1-2, with D tentatively TRBD1 (5 bases). V gave up 2 bases and J gave up 2 bases, with 9 bases separating them. Looked up from germline, CDR1 is MGHRA and CDR2 is YSYEKL. CDR3 size: 14 residues. The CDR3 DNA follows: TGCGCCAGCAGCCAACGGGACGCGAACTATGGCTACACCTTC. Translating gives CASSQRDANYGYTF.

This clonotype was observed a few times. V and J are TRBV15 and TRBJ2-7; possible D gene TRBD1, 5 bases. Germline V gene sequence: CDR1 LNHNV, CDR2 YYDKDF (reference sequence). Trimming took off 0 bases at V and 3 bases at J, with 9 bases between the two ends. The length of the CDR3 is 14 residues. CDR3 in amino acids: CATSRDAGLYEQYF. The CDR3 nucleotides read TGTGCCACCAGCAGAGATGCAGGGCTCTACGAGCAGTACTTC.

In its sample, this clonotype was seen many times. The J gene is TRBJ2-3, the V gene TRBV2, with D possibly called TRBD1 or TRBD2 (5 bases each). V was trimmed by 8 bases and J by 2 bases, leaving 17 bases between them. There are 15 residues in the CDR3. The germline CDR1 and CDR2 sequences are SNHLY and FYNNEI. DNA for the CDR3: TGTGCCAGCCCCAGGGAGCGGCGTTTCACAGATACGCAGTATTTT. This gives the protein CASPRERRFTDTQYF.

The chain is built from TRBV28 and TRBJ2-7; 9 positions agree with TRBD1. Germline CDR1 reads MDHEN; CDR2 reads SYDVKM. The CDR3 length is 13 residues. J lost 5 bases, V lost 7 bases, and 6 bases had no gene match. This CDR3 reads CASKRTGVNEQYF. As DNA, the CDR3 is TGTGCCAGCAAAAGGACAGGGGTAAACGAGCAGTACTTC.

V usage is TRBV6-2 or TRBV6-3 and J usage is TRBJ2-1; 12 bases map to TRBD1. This CDR3 has 16 amino acids. V lost 0 bases, J lost 4 bases, and 1 base stayed unmatched. Germline loops: CDR1 MNHEY, CDR2 SVGEGT. The CDR3 coding sequence is TGTGCCAGCAGTTACTCGGGACAGGGGGCTTACAATGAGCAGTTCTTC. This encodes CASSYSGQGAYNEQFF.

This chain links TRBV7-9 with TRBJ2-7; D gene ambiguous. The CDR3 consists of 13 residues. Germline CDR1 is SEHNR and CDR2 is FQNEAQ (reference sequence). The V end lost 3 bases, the J end lost 3 bases, and 9 bases lay between the germline ends. CDR3 residues: CASSLPTLYEQYF. In DNA form, the CDR3 reads TGTGCCAGCAGCTTGCCGACTCTCTACGAGCAGTACTTC.

This chain joins TRBV20-1 and TRBJ2-3, with TRBD2 as a possible D gene (5 bases). Germline CDR1 DFQATT, CDR2 SNEGSKA (reference sequence). The V end was cut by 8 bases, the J end by 6 bases, with 15 bases between. The CDR3 totals 12 residues. The CDR3 protein is CSQLRTRDTQYF. In nucleotides, the CDR3 is TGCAGTCAACTACGGACTCGCGATACGCAGTATTTT.

This clonotype has just a few counts. The J gene is TRBJ2-7, the V gene TRBV4-1, with TRBD1 identical over 9 bases. Germline assignment: CDR1 MGHRA and CDR2 YSYEKL. The CDR3 spans 14 residues. V lost 3 bases, J lost 7 bases, and 7 bases stayed unmatched. The DNA of the CDR3 is TGCGCCAGCAGCCACCGGACAGGGGAGGGAGAGCAGTACTTC. As protein: CASSHRTGEGEQYF.

This chain links TRBV4-1 with TRBJ1-5; D gene unclear. Germline CDR1 MGHRA, CDR2 YSYEKL. Trimming took off 0 bases at V and 2 bases at J, with 14 bases between the two ends. The CDR3 covers 17 residues. In DNA form, the CDR3 reads TGCGCCAGCAGCCAAGATAGCGGGATTAAGGGCAATCAGCCCCAGCATTTT. It specifies CASSQDSGIKGNQPQHF.

This chain links TRBV19 with TRBJ2-1; 14 nucleotides match TRBD2. V was clipped by 10 bases and J by 6 bases; unmatched bases: 11. The germline V gene encodes CDR1 LNHDA and CDR2 SQIVND (reference sequence). The length of the CDR3 is 16 residues. The CDR3 DNA reads as TGTGCCACCGCGGGACTAGCGGGAGTAGGGAGCAATGAGCAGTTCTTC. Translated: CATAGLAGVGSNEQFF.

This clonotype has at least ten counts. The chain recombines TRBV11-2 with TRBJ2-1; D gene unclear. The germline CDR1 and CDR2 sequences are SGHAT and FQNNGV. The CDR3 totals 13 residues. The V end lost 5 bases, the J end lost 4 bases, and 9 bases lay between the germline ends. The CDR3 DNA is TGTGCCAGCAGCCGTGGACCTTACAATGAGCAGTTCTTC. Encoded protein: CASSRGPYNEQFF.

This clonotype has ten or more counts. This chain joins TRBV28 and TRBJ2-1; D call uncertain. V lost 6 bases and J 7 bases, leaving 4 bases between the germline ends. This CDR3 comprises 10 residues. In germline, CDR1 is MDHEN, CDR2 SYDVKM. The CDR3 reads CASRDNEQFF. Here the CDR3 DNA reads TGTGCCAGCAGGGATAATGAGCAGTTCTTC. The full variable domain, with the rest looked up from reference TRBV28 and TRBJ2-1, is DVKVTQSSRYLVKRTGEKVFLECVQDMDHENMFWYRQDPGLGLRLIYFSYDVKMKEKGDIPEGYSVSREKKERFSLILESASTNQTSMYLCASRDNEQFFGPGTRLTVL.

This clonotype has only a few counts. V is TRBV6-1 and J is TRBJ1-1; weak D call: TRBD1 (6 bases). CDR1 is MNHNS, CDR2 SASEGT, per germline. The CDR3 spans 13 residues. Deletions cut 6 bases from V and 2 bases from J, with 10 bases between. Here the CDR3 DNA reads TGTGCCAGCAGCCACAGGGATAACACTGAAGCTTTCTTT. This sequence encodes CASSHRDNTEAFF.

This clonotype appeared many times. The rearrangement uses TRBV12-5 and TRBJ2-1; D perhaps matches TRBD2 (6 bases). V was clipped by 5 bases and J by 5 bases, with 10 bases between them. The CDR3 runs 13 residues. Germline-derived CDR1 and CDR2 are LGHNT and FRNRAP. The CDR3 sequence: CASGQGLDNEQFF. DNA of the CDR3: TGTGCTAGTGGTCAGGGACTGGACAATGAGCAGTTCTTC.

Ten or more counts support this clonotype. This chain connects TRBV28 to TRBJ2-7; 9 positions match TRBD1. The length of the CDR3 is 16 residues. Germline values: CDR1 MDHEN, CDR2 SYDVKM. After removal of 7 bases from V and 0 bases from J, the junction contained 10 bases not matched to a gene. CDR3 coding DNA: TGTGCCAGCACCGAGACCGGGACAGGGAACTCCTACGAGCAGTACTTC. Its protein product is CASTETGTGNSYEQYF.

This rearrangement joins TRBV4-2 to TRBJ1-2; TRBD1 agrees at 7 bases. CDR1 and CDR2 from the germline V gene are LGHNA and YNFKEQ. Unmatched junction bases numbered 9, after V lost 0 bases and J lost 8 bases. The CDR3 extends over 15 amino acids. CDR3 sequence reads: CASSQETGRREGYTF. The CDR3 nucleotides are TGTGCCAGCAGCCAAGAGACAGGGCGAAGGGAAGGCTACACCTTC.

The CDR3 DNA sequence: TGTGCCAGCAGGGACAGGGGCGCGGGCACCGGGGAGCTGTTTTTT. Protein: CASRDRGAGTGELFF. The chain combines TRBV3-1 with TRBJ2-2; 9 bases map to TRBD1. Trimming removed 6 bases from V and 4 bases from J; junction bases left unmatched: 6. The germline V gene has CDR1 LGHDT and CDR2 YNNKEL (reference sequence). The CDR3 consists of 15 residues. Full variable domain (missing parts from reference TRBV3-1 and TRBJ2-2): DTAVSQTPKYLVTQMGNDKSIKCEQNLGHDTMYWYKQDSKKFLKIMFSYNNKELIINETVPNRFSPKSPDKAHLNLHINSLELGDSAVYFCASRDRGAGTGELFFGEGSRLTVL.

This clonotype showed up just a few times. The J gene is TRBJ2-7, the V gene TRBV3-1; D is perhaps TRBD1 (6 bases). This CDR3 has 14 amino acids. The germline CDR1 and CDR2 sequences are LGHDT and YNNKEL (reference sequence). Trimming stripped 4 bases from V and 6 bases from J, with 16 bases between. CDR3 sequence reads: CASSLSLIGGEQYF. CDR3 nucleotide sequence: TGTGCCAGCAGCCTATCTCTCATAGGGGGCGAGCAGTACTTC.

A few counts support this clonotype. The chain is built from TRBV19 and TRBJ2-1; D call uncertain. The germline CDR1 and CDR2 sequences are LNHDA and SQIVND (reference sequence). Between the trimmed V and J ends, which lost 3 bases and 9 bases, there was a span of 12 bases. The length of the CDR3 is 13 residues. DNA for the CDR3: TGTGCCAGTAGTATCGTGGGGTCGGGTGAGCAGTTCTTC. It yields the protein CASSIVGSGEQFF.

This clonotype appeared many times. The chain links TRBV20-1 to TRBJ1-4; D is unclear. Germline assignment: CDR1 DFQATT and CDR2 SNEGSKA (reference sequence). The V and J ends lost 0 bases and 8 bases respectively, with 7 bases between them. The CDR3 extends over 12 amino acids. The CDR3 coding sequence is TGCAGTGCTAGAGATTGGGTCGAAAAACTGTTTTTT. This gives the protein CSARDWVEKLFF.

This clonotype has just a few counts. The chain couples TRBV14 to TRBJ2-5; D ambiguous. Trimming removed 0 bases from V and 5 bases from J, with 7 bases in between. The CDR3 sequence is 13 residues long. Germline loops: CDR1 SGHDN, CDR2 FVKESK. The CDR3 loop is CASSQDLRETQYF. Here the CDR3 DNA reads TGTGCCAGCAGCCAAGATCTCCGTGAGACCCAGTACTTC.

At least ten counts were recorded for this clonotype. The chain joins TRBV6-1 to TRBJ2-7, with 8 nucleotides matching TRBD1. This CDR3 comprises 15 residues. Losses at the gene ends were 6 bases for V and 2 bases for J; bases not matched to a gene: 9. In germline, CDR1 is MNHNS, CDR2 SASEGT. CDR3 amino acids: CASSPQGALTYEQYF. For the CDR3, the DNA is TGTGCCAGCAGCCCTCAGGGGGCCCTCACCTACGAGCAGTACTTC.

The sample holds many counts of this clonotype. CDR3 loop: CASSLLDTDTQYF. Written as DNA, the CDR3 is TGTGCCAGCAGCCTACTAGACACAGATACGCAGTATTTT. The chain couples TRBV7-9 to TRBJ2-3, with a possible D match to TRBD2 (5 bases). Deletions cut 5 bases from V and 2 bases from J, with 8 bases between. This CDR3 region has 13 residues. Germline V lookup: CDR1 SEHNR, CDR2 FQNEAQ (reference sequence).

This clonotype showed up just a few times. The gene calls are TRBV3-1 and TRBJ1-2, with 10 bases fitting TRBD1. Germline CDR1 and CDR2: LGHDT and YNNKEL (reference sequence). CDR3 length: 16 residues. With V trimmed by 1 base and J by 8 bases, 10 bases remained unmatched. This CDR3 reads CASSQGTGGPPSGYTF. The CDR3 DNA follows: TGTGCCAGCAGCCAAGGGACAGGGGGGCCACCGAGCGGCTACACCTTC.